Listed below are T cell receptor beta chains from one sample, sequenced in a study of Ad26.COV2.S vaccination and SARS-CoV-2 variants. The repertoire was sequenced with immunoSEQ multiplex PCR; TCRdb's copy has only in-frame clones and lacks some. The table records approximately 410,000 clones, roughly 90% of them present only once. This specimen was peripheral blood, taken in a trial of Ad26.COV2.S vaccine versus placebo. These receptors came from a person between 18 and 60 years old who received the Ad26.COV2.S COVID-19 vaccine or a placebo. CDR3s include the opening cysteine and the closing phenylalanine or tryptophan. D genes are given only for firm matches. Clone size is not always given. Where it is, it says once, few, many or a class for expanded clones.

J gene,D gene,V gene,clone size,CDR3 protein,CDR3 DNA
TRBJ2-1,-,TRBV29-1,-,CSVTGISSYNEQFF,TGCAGCGTCACGGGGATAAGCTCCTACAATGAGCAGTTCTTC
TRBJ1-6,-,TRBV3-1/TRBV3-2,-,CASSQEGTRGNSPLHF,TGTGCCAGCAGCCAAGAAGGGACACGGGGTAATTCACCCCTCCACTTT
TRBJ1-4,TRBD1,TRBV5-1,-,CASSQDRGPFGLFF,TGCGCCAGCAGCCAGGACAGGGGGCCGTTCGGACTGTTTTTT
TRBJ2-3,-,TRBV19,-,CASSIVARAADTQYF,TGTGCCAGTAGTATAGTTGCCCGGGCAGCAGATACGCAGTATTTT
TRBJ1-1,-,TRBV5-6,-,CASSLGLAKSLTEAFF,TGTGCCAGCAGCTTGGGGTTAGCAAAATCCCTCACTGAAGCTTTCTTT
TRBJ2-7,-,TRBV29-1,-,CSVEETVTYEQYF,TGCAGCGTTGAAGAAACAGTGACCTACGAGCAGTACTTC
TRBJ1-5,-,TRBV27,-,CASSLSGGGATYSNQPQHF,TGTGCCAGCAGTTTATCGGGCGGAGGGGCGACTTATAGCAATCAGCCCCAGCATTTT
TRBJ2-7,TRBD1,TRBV10-3,once,CAIRDGQGHSYEQYF,TGTGCCATCAGAGACGGACAGGGTCATTCCTACGAGCAGTACTTC
TRBJ1-1,-,TRBV3-1/TRBV3-2,-,CASSDTSRTRPRYMNTEAFF,TGTGCCAGCAGCGATACCTCTAGAACCCGTCCCCGGTACATGAACACTGAAGCTTTCTTT
TRBJ1-3,-,TRBV28,-,CATFSLRDPKSGNTIYF,TGTGCCACCTTCTCACTCCGGGACCCAAAATCTGGAAACACCATATATTTT
TRBJ2-6,-,TRBV19,-,CASSPPLSGANVLTF,TGTGCCAGTAGTCCACCCCTCTCTGGGGCCAACGTCCTGACTTTC
TRBJ1-5,-,TRBV19,-,CASSIGESNQPQHF,TGTGCCAGTAGTATCGGCGAAAGCAATCAGCCCCAGCATTTT
TRBJ2-6,TRBD1,TRBV4-3,-,CASSPGTGSGANVLTF,TGCGCCAGCAGCCCCGGGACAGGGTCAGGGGCCAACGTCCTGACTTTC
TRBJ1-2,TRBD1,TRBV3-1/TRBV3-2,-,CASSLQGATGYTF,TGTGCCAGCAGCCTCCAGGGGGCTACTGGCTACACCTTC
TRBJ1-1,-,TRBV28,-,CASIRGGDTEAFF,TGTGCCAGCATCAGGGGTGGGGACACTGAAGCTTTCTTT
TRBJ2-7,-,TRBV6-2/TRBV6-3,-,CASSYLRGVEQYF,TGTGCCAGCAGTTACCTGAGAGGCGTCGAGCAGTACTTC
TRBJ2-1,TRBD1,TRBV28,-,CASSLGDRTGNEQFF,TGTGCCAGCAGTTTGGGGGACAGAACTGGGAATGAGCAGTTCTTC
TRBJ1-3,TRBD1,TRBV3-1/TRBV3-2,-,CASSQASRGQSFSGNTIYF,TGTGCCAGCAGCCAAGCCTCTAGGGGGCAGTCCTTCTCTGGAAACACCATATATTTT
TRBJ2-7,-,TRBV18,-,CASSLDRDDEQYF,TGTGCCAGCTCACTCGACCGAGATGATGAGCAGTACTTC